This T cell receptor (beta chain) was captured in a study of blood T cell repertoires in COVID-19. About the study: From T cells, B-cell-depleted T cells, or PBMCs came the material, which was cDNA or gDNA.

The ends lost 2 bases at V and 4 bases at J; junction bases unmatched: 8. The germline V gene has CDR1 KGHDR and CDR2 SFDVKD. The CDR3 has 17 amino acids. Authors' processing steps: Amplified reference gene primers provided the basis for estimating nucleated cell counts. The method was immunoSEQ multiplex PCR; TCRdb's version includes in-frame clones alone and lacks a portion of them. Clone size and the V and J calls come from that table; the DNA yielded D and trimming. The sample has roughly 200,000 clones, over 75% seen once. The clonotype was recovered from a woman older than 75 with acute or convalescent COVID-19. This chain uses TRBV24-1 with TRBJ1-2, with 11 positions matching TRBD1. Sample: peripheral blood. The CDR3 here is CATSDSPWDRGSYGYTF. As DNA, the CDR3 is TGTGCCACCAGTGATTCGCCCTGGGACAGGGGGTCCTATGGCTACACCTTC.